This T cell receptor (beta chain) emerged from a study of blood T cell repertoires in COVID-19. Whole-study context: The United States, Italy and Spain provided the acute and convalescent COVID-19 samples. PBMCs, B-cell-depleted T cells, or T cells were the source of the cDNA or gDNA that made up the material.

V lost 11 bases, J lost 10 bases, and 24 bases lay in between. The germline V gene encodes CDR1 MNHEY and CDR2 SMNVEV (reference sequence). This CDR3 comprises 15 residues. As handled by the study authors: Amplification from reference gene primers served as the basis for estimated nucleated cell counts. Libraries were prepared by immunoSEQ multiplex PCR; TCRdb keeps only in-frame clonotypes and omits some of them. D and trimming come from the DNA, and the V and J calls and clone size come from that table. The profile shows 250,000 or so clones, 89% of them singletons. The sequenced material came from peripheral blood. V is TRBV27 and J is TRBJ1-6, with D tentatively TRBD1 (6 bases). The TCR was taken from a woman between 40 and 55 years old who had recovered from COVID-19. The CDR3 sequence: CASGARGRIGSPLHF. The CDR3 nucleotides are TGTGCCTCCGGGGCCAGGGGACGGATAGGGTCACCCCTCCACTTT.